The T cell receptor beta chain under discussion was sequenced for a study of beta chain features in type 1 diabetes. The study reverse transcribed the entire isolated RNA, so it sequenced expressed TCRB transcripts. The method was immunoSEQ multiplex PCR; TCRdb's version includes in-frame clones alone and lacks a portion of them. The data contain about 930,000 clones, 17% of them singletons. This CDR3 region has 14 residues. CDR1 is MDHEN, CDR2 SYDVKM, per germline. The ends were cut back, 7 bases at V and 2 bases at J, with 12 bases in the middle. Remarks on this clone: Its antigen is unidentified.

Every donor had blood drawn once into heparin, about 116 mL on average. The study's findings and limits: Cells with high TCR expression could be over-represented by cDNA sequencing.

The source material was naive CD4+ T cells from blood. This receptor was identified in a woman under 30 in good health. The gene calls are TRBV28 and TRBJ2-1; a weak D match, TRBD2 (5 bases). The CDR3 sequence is CASKFGVPYNEQFF. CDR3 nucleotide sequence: TGTGCCAGCAAGTTCGGGGTCCCCTACAATGAGCAGTTCTTC.